The entry below describes one T cell receptor beta chain. V was trimmed by 2 bases and J by 0 bases, leaving 8 bases between them. CDR3 length equals 14 residues. Germline-derived CDR1 and CDR2 are MNHEY and SVGEGT. In the original workflow: Amplified reference gene primers provided the basis for estimating nucleated cell counts. Using immunoSEQ multiplex PCR, the repertoire was profiled, and TCRdb retains in-frame clones only, with some absent. The DNA gave D and trimming, while V, J and clone size come from that table. Among 30,000 to 50,000 clones, approximately 79% were seen once, and the ten largest hold approximately 23%. The data stem from a study of blood T cell repertoires in COVID-19. The wider study: From the United States, Italy and Spain came samples of acute and convalescent COVID-19. T cells, B-cell-depleted T cells, or PBMCs supplied cDNA or gDNA.

The specimen was peripheral blood. The source of this sequence is a man between 70 and 80 years old with acute or convalescent COVID-19. The chain recombines TRBV6-2 or TRBV6-3 with TRBJ2-7; a weak D match, TRBD2 (5 bases). CDR3 sequence: CASSYEDFSYEQYF. DNA of the CDR3: TGTGCCAGCAGTTACGAGGACTTCTCCTACGAGCAGTACTTC.